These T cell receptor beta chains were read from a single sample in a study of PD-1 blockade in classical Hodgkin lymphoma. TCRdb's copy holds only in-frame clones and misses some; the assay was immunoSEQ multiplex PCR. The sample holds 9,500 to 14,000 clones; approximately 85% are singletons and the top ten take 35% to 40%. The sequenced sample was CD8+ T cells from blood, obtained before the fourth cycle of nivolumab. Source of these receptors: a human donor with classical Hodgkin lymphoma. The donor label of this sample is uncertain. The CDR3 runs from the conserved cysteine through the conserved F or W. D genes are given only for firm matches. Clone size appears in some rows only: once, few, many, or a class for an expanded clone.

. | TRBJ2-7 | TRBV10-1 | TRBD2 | TGCGCCAGCAGTGAGGGACTAGGGCCCTACGAGCAGTACTTC | CASSEGLGPYEQYF
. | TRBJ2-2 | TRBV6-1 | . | TGTGCCAGCATGGGGCCCTTCGGGGAGCTGTTTTTT | CASMGPFGELFF
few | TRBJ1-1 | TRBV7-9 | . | TGTGCCAGCAGCCACAGGGAACGGAACACTGAAGCTTTCTTT | CASSHRERNTEAFF
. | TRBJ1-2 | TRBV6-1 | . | TGTGCCAGCAGTGCGGGGTCCGAGCCATATGGCTACACCTTC | CASSAGSEPYGYTF
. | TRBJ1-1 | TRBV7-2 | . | TGTGCCAGCAGTGCGGGCCAAAACACTGAAGCTTTCTTT | CASSAGQNTEAFF
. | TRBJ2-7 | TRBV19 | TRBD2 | TGTGCCAGTAGCTCTAGCGGGAGGAACTACGAGCAGTACTTC | CASSSSGRNYEQYF
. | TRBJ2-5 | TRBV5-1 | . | TGCGCCAGCAGCTTGCCCAGGGTGGAGACCCAGTACTTC | CASSLPRVETQYF
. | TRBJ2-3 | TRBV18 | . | TGTGCCAGCTCACTTTTGGGACCGCCGCCCACAGATACGCAGTATTTT | CASSLLGPPPTDTQYF
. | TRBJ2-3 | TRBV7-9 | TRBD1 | TGTGCCAGCAGCCTCGCGACAGGGGGAAGCACAGATACGCAGTATTTT | CASSLATGGSTDTQYF
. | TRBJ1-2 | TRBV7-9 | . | TGTGCCAGCAGCCAACCCGGGGCGGTGACTAACTATGGCTACACCTTC | CASSQPGAVTNYGYTF
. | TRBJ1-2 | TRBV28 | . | TGTGCCAGCAGTTTTGTGGGGGCGAGCTATGGCTACACCTTC | CASSFVGASYGYTF
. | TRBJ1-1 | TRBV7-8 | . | TGTGCCAGCAGCTCCCGACAGGCGAAAGGGAACACTGAAGCTTTCTTT | CASSSRQAKGNTEAFF
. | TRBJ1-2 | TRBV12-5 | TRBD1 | TGTGCTAGTGGTGGGAAGACAGGGGTCTGGGGCGGCTACACCTTC | CASGGKTGVWGGYTF
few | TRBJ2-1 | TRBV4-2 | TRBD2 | TGTGCCAGCAGCCCCACCTTCTTAACTAGCGGGAGGAGTAATGAGCAGTTCTTC | CASSPTFLTSGRSNEQFF
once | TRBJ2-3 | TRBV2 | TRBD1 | TGTGCCAGCAGCCCCGGGACAGCTAGCACAGATACGCAGTATTTT | CASSPGTASTDTQYF